The source of this TCR beta chain is a study of patients and donors after allogeneic stem cell transplantation. MiXCR, applied by TCRdb to the RT-PCR reads, yields one record per CDR3 protein. The table has under 30,000 distinct CDR3 sequences, approximately 28% seen once; the top ten hold just under 50%. The ends lost 5 bases at V and 3 bases at J; junction bases unmatched: 11. The CDR3 is 17 amino acids. This clonotype has only a few counts. Sequencing used blood, either unsorted or a sorted T cell fraction (not recorded which). J is TRBJ2-2 and V is TRBV12-3 or TRBV12-4, with TRBD1 matching 8 bases. This sequence was found in a human donor who was either an allogeneic HSCT recipient or a stem cell or donor lymphocyte infusion donor (not recorded which). It is not recorded whose cells these are; they may come from a transplant donor. In DNA form, the CDR3 reads TGTGCCAGCAGTATAAAAACAGGGGGAAGGGACACCGGGGAGCTGTTTTTT. This gives the protein CASSIKTGGRDTGELFF.